The 21 T cell receptor beta chains in this list originate from one sample, sequenced in a study of breast tumors, draining lymph nodes, adjacent tissues. Samples came from axillary lymph nodes draining the breast cancer. Via MiXCR, TCRdb re-called the multiplex PCR reads, giving one row per CDR3 protein. The table has 150,000 to 200,000 distinct CDR3 sequences, 33% seen once. Sequencing was performed on axillary lymph node tissue. The origin of the receptors is a female donor with breast cancer. Some clones in this sample may be carry-over from other donors' samples.

This clonotype was detected many times. The CDR3 here is CASSGGGRYTDTQYF. The CDR3 nucleotides are TGTGCCAGCAGCGGGGGGGGCAGATACACAGATACGCAGTATTTT. V is TRBV9 and J is TRBJ2-3; D might be TRBD2 (7 bases). Trimming stripped 3 bases from V and 2 bases from J, with 13 bases between. There are 15 residues in the CDR3. In germline, CDR1 is SGDLS, CDR2 YYNGEE.

The sample holds many counts of this clonotype. The V and J genes are TRBV20-1 and TRBJ2-5; no definite D call. Per the germline V gene, CDR1 is DFQATT and CDR2 is SNEGSKA (reference sequence). V was clipped by 0 bases and J by 2 bases, with 10 bases between them. The CDR3 contains 14 residues. The DNA for the CDR3 is TGCAGTGCTAGAGATCGTAGACAACAAGAGACCCAGTACTTC. It translates to CSARDRRQQETQYF.

This clonotype has a count of ten or more. J is TRBJ2-2 and V is TRBV19; TRBD2 is a possible D gene (6 bases). Germline-derived CDR1 and CDR2 are LNHDA and SQIVND (reference sequence). The CDR3 is 14 amino acids. The V and J ends lost 5 bases and 4 bases respectively, with 11 bases between them. CDR3 sequence (DNA): TGTGCCAGTAGTCCAGGGAGGACCACCGGGGAGCTGTTTTTT. The encoded protein is CASSPGRTTGELFF.

The V gene is TRBV5-5, the J gene TRBJ2-7, with 12 bases identical to TRBD1. V shed 4 bases, J shed 5 bases, and the junction held 7 bases outside the gene matches. This CDR3 has 15 residues. Per the germline V gene, CDR1 is SGHKS and CDR2 is YYEKEE (reference sequence). The CDR3 here is CASSVVGTGGHEQYF. The CDR3, as DNA: TGTGCCAGCAGCGTAGTCGGGACAGGGGGCCACGAGCAGTACTTC.

On this clonotype itself: A much bigger clone sits one base away, suggesting this may be a read error. The CDR3 coding sequence is TGTGCCAGCAGCACCTCTAGCGGGAGGGGTGGTGGAGATCCGCAGTATTTT. Encoded protein: CASSTSSGRGGGDPQYF. V gene TRBV7-2 combines with J gene TRBJ2-3; 12 bases match TRBD2. This CDR3 is built from 17 residues. The germline gives CDR1 SGHTA, CDR2 FQGNSA.

The chain has TRBV6-7 and TRBJ2-6, with 7 bases identical to TRBD1. TRBV6-7 is given ORF status, its function remaining uncertain. After removal of 8 bases from V and 18 bases from J, the junction contained 4 bases not matched to a gene. The CDR3 has 9 residues. CDR3 amino acids: CASDRDRTF. CDR3 bases: TGTGCCAGCGACAGGGATCGGACTTTC.

This clonotype has ten or more counts. This sequence joins TRBV20-1 and TRBJ2-1, with D perhaps given as TRBD1 or TRBD2 (6 bases each). The CDR3 extends over 14 amino acids. Trimming took off 2 bases at V and 8 bases at J, with 16 bases between the two ends. Per germline, CDR1 DFQATT and CDR2 SNEGSKA (reference sequence). The CDR3 DNA reads as TGCAGTGCTAGAACGGGGGCCCTTTTGGATGAGCAGTTCTTC. This codes for CSARTGALLDEQFF.

This clonotype was seen a few times. The CDR3 ends on some other residue instead of the conserved phenylalanine or tryptophan, so this is likely a read error. CDR3 nucleotides: TGCGCCAGCAGCCAAGAACAGGGGGCTTATGAGCAGTTCCTC. Protein sequence: CASSQEQGAYEQFL. This chain uses TRBV4-3 with TRBJ2-1; 9 nucleotides match TRBD1. This CDR3 contains 14 residues. V shed 0 bases and J 8 bases; nucleotides not matched to a gene: 2. Germline V gene data show CDR1 as LGHNA and CDR2 as YSLEER.

Comments on this clonotype: This clone may be a read error of a much larger clone one base away. The genes are TRBV20-1 and TRBJ2-7, with a weak D call TRBD1 (5 bases). V lost 1 base and J lost 2, with 15 bases in between. The length of the CDR3 is 15 residues. From germline, CDR1 is DFQATT and CDR2 SNEGSKA (reference sequence). The CDR3, as DNA: TGCAGTGCTAGAGCCCGAAACAGGCGAACCTACGAGCAGTACTTC. Its translation is CSARARNRRTYEQYF.

This clonotype was recorded many times. CDR3 nucleotide sequence: TGTGCCAGCAGCTCCGGCGCAGGGGGCAGGGATGGCTACACCTTC. It translates to CASSSGAGGRDGYTF. The rearrangement uses TRBV7-9 and TRBJ1-2, with 8 bases that match TRBD1. J was trimmed by 6 bases and V by 4 bases; bases with no gene match: 10. Germline V gene data show CDR1 as SEHNR and CDR2 as FQNEAQ (reference sequence). The CDR3 contains 15 residues.

This clonotype was observed many times. The chain links TRBV28 to TRBJ2-5, with unresolved D. V was cut by 3 bases and J by 5 bases, with 10 bases left in between. The CDR3 length is 13 residues. The germline gives CDR1 MDHEN, CDR2 SYDVKM. CDR3 sequence (DNA): TGTGCCAGCAGTTTCGATTACGGGGAGACCCAGTACTTC. Translation: CASSFDYGETQYF. The full variable domain, completed using reference TRBV28 and TRBJ2-5, is DVKVTQSSRYLVKRTGEKVFLECVQDMDHENMFWYRQDPGLGLRLIYFSYDVKMKEKGDIPEGYSVSREKKERFSLILESASTNQTSMYLCASSFDYGETQYFGPGTRLLVL.

This clonotype was picked up many times. The chain employs TRBV29-1 and TRBJ2-7; D gene uncertain. The CDR3 contains 14 residues. Per germline, CDR1 SQVTM and CDR2 ANQGSEA. Between the trimmed V and J ends, which lost 4 bases and 0 bases, there was a span of 13 bases. The CDR3 region is CSVGGLGYSYEQYF. CDR3 in DNA: TGCAGCGTTGGGGGTCTCGGATACTCCTACGAGCAGTACTTC.

At least ten counts were recorded for this clonotype. V usage is TRBV12-3 or TRBV12-4 and J usage is TRBJ2-7; D may be TRBD2 (6 bases). CDR3 length: 14 amino acids. V gave up 2 bases and J gave up 11 bases, with 19 bases separating them. The CDR3 DNA follows: TGTGCCAGCAGTTTACGGGGCGGGACCTCCATGGAGTACTTC. The encoded protein is CASSLRGGTSMEYF.

Details on this clonotype: Given a much more abundant clone one base away, this may be a read error. The CDR3: CASSPRGTFTSYAQYF. CDR3 coding DNA: TGTGCCAGCAGCCCGAGGGGGACATTTACCTCCTACGCGCAGTACTTC. J is TRBJ2-7 and V is TRBV9; D is possibly TRBD1 (6 bases). The V gene's germline CDR1 is SGDLS and CDR2 YYNGEE. This CDR3 spans 16 amino acids. Filled out from reference TRBV9 and TRBJ2-7, the complete variable domain reads DSGVTQTPKHLITATGQRVTLRCSPRSGDLSVYWYQQSLDQGLQFLIQYYNGEERAKGNILERFSAQQFPDLHSELNLSSLELGDSALYFCASSPRGTFTSYAQYFGPGTRLTVT.

A remark on this clonotype: A much bigger clone sits one base away, suggesting this may be a read error. This rearrangement joins TRBV20-1 to TRBJ2-1, with D unclear. V lost 5 bases and J lost 9, with 20 bases in between. The CDR3 is 14 amino acids. Germline V gene data show CDR1 as DFQATT and CDR2 as SNEGSKA (reference sequence). The CDR3 sequence is CSAPDAYRITEQFF. Written as DNA, the CDR3 is TGCAGTGCTCCGGACGCCTATCGGATAACTGAGCAGTTCTTC.

J is TRBJ2-3 and V is TRBV2; 10 nucleotides agree with TRBD2. Germline V gives CDR1 SNHLY, CDR2 FYNNEI. J gave up 6 bases and V 10 bases, and 10 bases lay outside the gene matches. CDR3 length equals 14 residues. The chain's CDR3 is CATRPGTSADTQYF. CDR3 nucleotide sequence: TGTGCCACGAGGCCCGGGACTAGCGCCGATACGCAGTATTTT.

This clonotype was picked up many times. The chain couples TRBV18 to TRBJ2-7, with D perhaps matching TRBD1 (6 bases). This CDR3 has 13 residues. Germline V gene lookup returns CDR1 KGHSH and CDR2 LQKENI. Trimming removed 2 bases from V and 4 bases from J, with 9 bases in between. The CDR3 loop is CASSPLQGYEQYF. CDR3 coding DNA: TGTGCCAGCTCACCATTACAGGGTTACGAGCAGTACTTC.

This clonotype was seen repeatedly, ten times or more. The chain has TRBV6-2 or TRBV6-3 and TRBJ2-7; D is undetermined. The CDR3 covers 14 residues. CDR1 and CDR2 (germline): MNHEY, SVGEGT. Trimming left V 6 bases short and J 3 bases short, with 15 bases between. Written as DNA, the CDR3 is TGTGCCAGCAGCTCTATACTCGATCACTACGAGCAGTACTTC. Its protein is CASSSILDHYEQYF.

This clonotype was seen at least ten times. The chain has TRBV9 and TRBJ2-5, with D unresolved. CDR1 and CDR2 (germline): SGDLS, YYNGEE. The CDR3 covers 13 residues. Trimming removed 0 bases at V and 4 bases at J, with 7 bases between. The CDR3 DNA reads TGTGCCAGCAGCGTAGTAGTGGGAGAGACCCAGTACTTC. It codes for CASSVVVGETQYF.

This clonotype has ten or more counts. This rearrangement joins TRBV7-9 to TRBJ2-1, with 10 nucleotides matching TRBD1. The ends lost 4 bases at V and 15 bases at J; junction bases unmatched: 9. The CDR3 contains 13 residues. CDR1 and CDR2 from the germline V gene are SEHNR and FQNEAQ (reference sequence). The CDR3 loop is CASSSGTGAGGFF. The CDR3 DNA sequence: TGTGCCAGCAGCTCCGGGACAGGGGCCGGGGGGTTCTTC.

The rearrangement links TRBV15 to TRBJ1-5; D is unresolved. With 8 bases removed from V and 1 base from J, the gap between germline ends came to 12 bases. The CDR3 runs to 14 residues. CDR1 LNHNV and CDR2 YYDKDF come from the germline V gene (reference sequence). The CDR3 reads CATDQGGSNQPQHF. The CDR3 DNA sequence: TGTGCCACCGACCAAGGAGGGAGCAATCAGCCCCAGCATTTT.